What follows are 8 T cell receptor beta chains derived from one specimen sequenced in a study of blood T cell repertoires in COVID-19. The table came from immunoSEQ multiplex PCR; TCRdb's copy has only in-frame clones and leaves some out. The data show over 150,000 clones, 90% to 95% seen once. The specimen was peripheral blood. These receptors all come from a man aged 50 to 59 with acute or convalescent COVID-19.

The CDR3 region is CASSPGTGWLEQYF. CDR3 DNA sequence: TGTGCCAGCAGCCCCGGGACAGGTTGGCTCGAGCAGTACTTC. The V and J genes are TRBV3-1 (or the pseudogene TRBV3-2) and TRBJ2-7; 8 nucleotides line up with TRBD1. CDR1 is LGHDT and CDR2 is YNNKEL in the germline V gene (reference sequence). V lost 4 bases to trimming and J lost 6 bases; unmatched junction nucleotides: 8. There are 14 residues in the CDR3.

The rearrangement links TRBV24-1 to TRBJ2-1; 9 bases align to TRBD2. There are 15 residues in the CDR3. Germline CDR1 reads KGHDR; CDR2 reads SFDVKD. V lost 4 bases, J lost 5 bases, and 5 bases stayed unmatched. CDR3 loop: CATSEVTSGNNEQFF. As DNA, the CDR3 is TGTGCCACCAGTGAAGTGACTAGCGGTAACAATGAGCAGTTCTTC.

The V and J genes are TRBV7-2 and TRBJ2-1; 7 nucleotides align to TRBD2. This CDR3 region has 16 residues. The trim removed 4 bases at V and 6 bases at J, leaving 12 bases unmatched. Germline V gene sequence: CDR1 SGHTA, CDR2 FQGNSA. The CDR3 DNA sequence: TGTGCCAGCAGCTACAGGCCGGGACTAACTCCCAATGAGCAGTTCTTC. Its protein product is CASSYRPGLTPNEQFF.

The V gene is TRBV10-3, the J gene TRBJ2-2; 13 nucleotides match TRBD2. CDR3 length equals 19 residues. With V trimmed by 10 bases and J by 3 bases, 17 bases remained unmatched. Germline values: CDR1 ENHRY, CDR2 SYGVKD. This chain's CDR3 is CARPLLFGTSGEYTGELFF. DNA for the CDR3: TGTGCCAGACCTTTATTATTCGGGACTAGCGGGGAGTACACCGGGGAGCTGTTTTTT.

The genes are TRBV18 and TRBJ2-6; 8 nucleotides agree with TRBD1. Trimming cost V 5 bases and J 2 bases; bases outside gene matches: 11. The germline V gene has CDR1 KGHSH and CDR2 LQKENI. CDR3 length equals 18 residues. The CDR3 DNA sequence: TGTGCCAGCTCAAGACCGGACAGGGTATCGACTGGGGCCAACGTCCTGACTTTC. It specifies CASSRPDRVSTGANVLTF.

The rearrangement links TRBV29-1 to TRBJ1-2, with 8 nucleotides matching TRBD1. Germline V gene data show CDR1 as SQVTM and CDR2 as ANQGSEA. The CDR3 is 13 amino acids. V lost 7 bases and J lost 5; bases outside the gene matches: 9. This CDR3 reads CSARSGGNYGYTF. The CDR3 DNA sequence: TGCAGCGCTAGGTCAGGGGGCAATTATGGCTACACCTTC. Full variable domain (outside the CDR3, taken from reference TRBV29-1 and TRBJ1-2): SAVISQKPSRDICQRGTSLTIQCQVDSQVTMMFWYRQQPGQSLTLIATANQGSEATYESGFVIDKFPISRPNLTFSTLTVSNMSPEDSSIYLCSARSGGNYGYTFGSGTRLTVV.

This chain links TRBV19 with TRBJ1-5; possible D gene TRBD1, 6 bases. Trimming took 1 base from V and 7 from J, leaving 11 bases between them. The germline V gene encodes CDR1 LNHDA and CDR2 SQIVND (reference sequence). The CDR3 length is 14 residues. The CDR3 DNA follows: TGTGCCAGTAGTATAGGTCAGGGGATACAGCCCCAGCATTTT. Translating it yields CASSIGQGIQPQHF.

Concerning this clone: Other DNA sequences from this sample encode an identical CDR3 as well. The chain has TRBV3-1 (or the pseudogene TRBV3-2) and TRBJ1-1, with no clear D. This CDR3 spans 12 amino acids. Per germline, CDR1 LGHDT and CDR2 YNNKEL (reference sequence). Trimming stripped 5 bases from V and 0 bases from J, with 4 bases between. Written as DNA, the CDR3 is TGTGCCAGCAGCAGAGTGAACACTGAAGCTTTCTTT. Translated, it gives CASSRVNTEAFF.